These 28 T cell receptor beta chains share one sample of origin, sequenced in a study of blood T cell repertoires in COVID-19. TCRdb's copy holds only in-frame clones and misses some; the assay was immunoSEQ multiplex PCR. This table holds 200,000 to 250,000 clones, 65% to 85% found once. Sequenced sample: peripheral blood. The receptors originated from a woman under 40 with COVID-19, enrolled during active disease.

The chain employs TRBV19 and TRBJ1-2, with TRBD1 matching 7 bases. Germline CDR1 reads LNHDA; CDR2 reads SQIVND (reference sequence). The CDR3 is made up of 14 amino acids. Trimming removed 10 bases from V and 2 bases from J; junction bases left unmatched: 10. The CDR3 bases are TGTGCCACCTCAACGGCACAGGGGAACTATGGCTACACCTTC. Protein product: CATSTAQGNYGYTF.

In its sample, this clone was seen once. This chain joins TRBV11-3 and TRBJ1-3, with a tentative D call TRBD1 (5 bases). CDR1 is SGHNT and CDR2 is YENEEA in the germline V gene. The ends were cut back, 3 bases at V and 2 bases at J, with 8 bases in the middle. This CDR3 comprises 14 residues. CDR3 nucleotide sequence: TGTGCCAGCAGCTTGGGGGGAACTGGAAACACCATATATTTT. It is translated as CASSLGGTGNTIYF.

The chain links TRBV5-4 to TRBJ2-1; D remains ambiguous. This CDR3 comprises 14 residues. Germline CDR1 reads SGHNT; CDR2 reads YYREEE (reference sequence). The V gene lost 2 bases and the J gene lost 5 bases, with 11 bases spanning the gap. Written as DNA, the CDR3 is TGTGCCAGCAGCTTTGGTACCGAGGACAATGAGCAGTTCTTC. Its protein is CASSFGTEDNEQFF.

The CDR3 DNA is TGTGCCAGCAGCGCCAGGGGGCCTGGGGCCAACGTCCTGACTTTC. This codes for CASSARGPGANVLTF. This chain joins TRBV9 and TRBJ2-6; 8 positions agree with TRBD1. After removal of 3 bases from V and 2 bases from J, the junction contained 1 base not matched to a gene. The V gene's germline CDR1 is SGDLS and CDR2 YYNGEE. The CDR3 contains 15 residues.

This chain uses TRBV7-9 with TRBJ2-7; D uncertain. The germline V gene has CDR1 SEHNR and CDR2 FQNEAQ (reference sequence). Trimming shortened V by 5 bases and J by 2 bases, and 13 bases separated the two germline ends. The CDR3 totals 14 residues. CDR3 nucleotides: TGTGCCAGCAGCAGGGTCCAGCGCGCCTACGAGCAGTACTTC. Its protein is CASSRVQRAYEQYF.

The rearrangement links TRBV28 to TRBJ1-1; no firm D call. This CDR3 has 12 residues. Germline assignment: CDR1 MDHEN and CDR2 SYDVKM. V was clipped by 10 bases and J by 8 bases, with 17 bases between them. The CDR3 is CATGSGRSEAFF. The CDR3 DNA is TGTGCCACCGGGAGTGGACGGAGCGAAGCTTTCTTT.

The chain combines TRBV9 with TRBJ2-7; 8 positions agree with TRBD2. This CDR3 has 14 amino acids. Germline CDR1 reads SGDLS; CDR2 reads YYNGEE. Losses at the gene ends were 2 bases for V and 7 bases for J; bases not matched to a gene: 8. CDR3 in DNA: TGTGCCAGCAGCGTTAGCGGCGGCGGGGGGGAGCAGTACTTC. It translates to CASSVSGGGGEQYF.

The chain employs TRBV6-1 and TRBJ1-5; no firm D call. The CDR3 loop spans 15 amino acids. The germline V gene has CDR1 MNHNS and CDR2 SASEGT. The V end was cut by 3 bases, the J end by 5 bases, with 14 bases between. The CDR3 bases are TGTGCCAGCAGTGACCACCCCTCTCCAGATCAGCCCCAGCATTTT. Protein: CASSDHPSPDQPQHF.

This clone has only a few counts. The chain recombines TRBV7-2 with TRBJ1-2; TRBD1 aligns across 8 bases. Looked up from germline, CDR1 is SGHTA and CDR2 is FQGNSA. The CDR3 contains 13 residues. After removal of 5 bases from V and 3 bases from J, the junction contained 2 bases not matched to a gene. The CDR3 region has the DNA TGTGCCAGCAGCCCGGACAGGGACTATGGCTACACCTTC. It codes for CASSPDRDYGYTF. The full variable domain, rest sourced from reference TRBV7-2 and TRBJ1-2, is GAGVSQSPSNKVTEKGKDVELRCDPISGHTALYWYRQSLGQGLEFLIYFQGNSAPDKSGLPSDRFSAERTGGSVSTLTIQRTQQEDSAVYLCASSPDRDYGYTFGSGTRLTVV.

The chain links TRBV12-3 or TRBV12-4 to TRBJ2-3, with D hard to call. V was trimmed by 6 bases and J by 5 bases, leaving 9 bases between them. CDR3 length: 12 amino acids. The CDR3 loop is CASSPDLDTQYF. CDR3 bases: TGTGCCAGCAGCCCAGATTTAGATACGCAGTATTTT.

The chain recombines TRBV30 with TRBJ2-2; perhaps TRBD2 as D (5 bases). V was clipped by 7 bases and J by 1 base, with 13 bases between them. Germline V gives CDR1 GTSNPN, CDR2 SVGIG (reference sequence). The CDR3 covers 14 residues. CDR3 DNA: TGTGCCTCCCGTCTAGCCATGAACACCGGGGAGCTGTTTTTT. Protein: CASRLAMNTGELFF.

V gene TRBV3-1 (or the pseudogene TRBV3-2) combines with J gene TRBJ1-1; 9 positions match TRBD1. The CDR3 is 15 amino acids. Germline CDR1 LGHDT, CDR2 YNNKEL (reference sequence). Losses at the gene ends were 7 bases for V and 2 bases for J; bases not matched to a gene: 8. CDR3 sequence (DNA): TGTGCCAGCACCAGAGTGACAGGGGGTAACACTGAAGCTTTCTTT. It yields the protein CASTRVTGGNTEAFF.

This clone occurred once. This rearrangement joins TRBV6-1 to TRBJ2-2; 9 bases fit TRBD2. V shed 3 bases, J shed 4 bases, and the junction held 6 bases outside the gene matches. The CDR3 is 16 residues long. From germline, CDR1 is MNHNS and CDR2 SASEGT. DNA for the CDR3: TGTGCCAGCAGTGAGATAGCGGGGGTTCCCACCGGGGAGCTGTTTTTT. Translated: CASSEIAGVPTGELFF.

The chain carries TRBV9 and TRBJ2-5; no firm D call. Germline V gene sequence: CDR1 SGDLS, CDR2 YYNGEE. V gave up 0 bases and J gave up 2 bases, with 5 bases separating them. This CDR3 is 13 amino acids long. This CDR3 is CASSVALQETQYF. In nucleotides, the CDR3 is TGTGCCAGCAGCGTAGCGCTACAAGAGACCCAGTACTTC.

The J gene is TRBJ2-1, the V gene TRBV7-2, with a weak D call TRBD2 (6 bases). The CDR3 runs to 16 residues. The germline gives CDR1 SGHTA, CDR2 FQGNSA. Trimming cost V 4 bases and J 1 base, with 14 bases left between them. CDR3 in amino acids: CASSSNTGASYNEQFF. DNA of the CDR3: TGTGCCAGCAGCTCTAATACGGGAGCGTCCTACAATGAGCAGTTCTTC.

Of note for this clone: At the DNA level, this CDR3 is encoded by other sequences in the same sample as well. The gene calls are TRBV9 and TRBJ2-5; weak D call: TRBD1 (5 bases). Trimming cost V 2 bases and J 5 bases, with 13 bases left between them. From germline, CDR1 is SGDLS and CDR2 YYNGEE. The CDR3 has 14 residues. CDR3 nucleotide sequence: TGTGCCAGCAGCGTGGAGACAGAACGGGAGACCCAGTACTTC. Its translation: CASSVETERETQYF.

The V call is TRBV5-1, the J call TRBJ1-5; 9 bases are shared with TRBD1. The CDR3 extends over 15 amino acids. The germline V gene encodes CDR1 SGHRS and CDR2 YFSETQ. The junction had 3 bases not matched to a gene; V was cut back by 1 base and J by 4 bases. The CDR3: CASSLRTGANQPQHF. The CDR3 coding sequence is TGCGCCAGCAGCTTGAGGACAGGGGCTAATCAGCCCCAGCATTTT.

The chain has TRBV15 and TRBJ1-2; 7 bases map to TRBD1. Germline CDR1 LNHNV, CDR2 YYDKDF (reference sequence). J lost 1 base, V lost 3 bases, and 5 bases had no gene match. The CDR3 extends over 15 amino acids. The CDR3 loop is CATSSRGQHNYGYTF. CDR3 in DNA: TGTGCCACCAGCAGCCGGGGACAGCATAACTATGGCTACACCTTC.

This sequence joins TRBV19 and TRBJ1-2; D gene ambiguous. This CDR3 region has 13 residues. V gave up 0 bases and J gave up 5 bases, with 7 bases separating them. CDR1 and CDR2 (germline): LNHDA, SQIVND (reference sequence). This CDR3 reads CASSIDPGYGYTF. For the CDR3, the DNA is TGTGCCAGTAGTATAGATCCCGGGTATGGCTACACCTTC.

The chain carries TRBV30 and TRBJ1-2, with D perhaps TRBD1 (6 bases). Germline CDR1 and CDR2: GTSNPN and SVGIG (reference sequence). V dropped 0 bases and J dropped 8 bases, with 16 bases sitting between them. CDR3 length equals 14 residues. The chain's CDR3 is CAWSVQGRFRGYTF. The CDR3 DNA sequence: TGTGCCTGGAGTGTTCAGGGGCGGTTTCGGGGCTACACCTTC.

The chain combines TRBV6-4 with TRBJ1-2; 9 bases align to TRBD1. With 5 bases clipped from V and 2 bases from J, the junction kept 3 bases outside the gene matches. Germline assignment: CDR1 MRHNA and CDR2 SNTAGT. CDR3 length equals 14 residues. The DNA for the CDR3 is TGTGCCAGCAGTCCCGGGACAGGGAACTATGGCTACACCTTC. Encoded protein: CASSPGTGNYGYTF.

The CDR3 coding sequence is TGTGCCAGCAGTCGGGACAGGGGATATGTTAATGAAAAACTGTTTTTT. Translating it yields CASSRDRGYVNEKLFF. The chain joins TRBV2 to TRBJ1-4; 10 nucleotides agree with TRBD1. V shed 5 bases and J 4 bases; nucleotides not matched to a gene: 7. The CDR3 is 16 amino acids. Germline-derived CDR1 and CDR2 are SNHLY and FYNNEI.

Here the CDR3 reads CAWSVGGPTEQYF. CDR3 DNA: TGTGCCTGGAGTGTGGGGGGTCCTACGGAGCAGTACTTC. The chain links TRBV30 to TRBJ2-7; the D gene is possibly TRBD2 (6 bases). The V gene's germline CDR1 is GTSNPN and CDR2 SVGIG (reference sequence). Trimming removed 0 bases from V and 7 bases from J, with 13 bases in between. The length of the CDR3 is 13 residues. Full variable domain (remainder filled in from reference TRBV30 and TRBJ2-7): SQTIHQWPATLVQPVGSPLSLECTVEGTSNPNLYWYRQAAGRGLQLLFYSVGIGQISSEVPQNLSASRPQDRQFILSSKKLLLSDSGFYLCAWSVGGPTEQYFGPGTRLTVT.

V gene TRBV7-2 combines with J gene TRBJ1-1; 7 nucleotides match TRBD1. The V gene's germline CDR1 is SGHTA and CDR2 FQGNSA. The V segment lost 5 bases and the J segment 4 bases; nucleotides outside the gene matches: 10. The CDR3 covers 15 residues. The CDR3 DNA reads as TGTGCCAGCAGCGTACAACAGGGGATGGGCACTGAAGCTTTCTTT. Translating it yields CASSVQQGMGTEAFF.

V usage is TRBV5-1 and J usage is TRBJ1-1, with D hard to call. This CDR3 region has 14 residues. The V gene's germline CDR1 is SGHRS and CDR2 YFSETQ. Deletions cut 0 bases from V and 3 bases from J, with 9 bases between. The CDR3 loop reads CASSLGLGDTEAFF. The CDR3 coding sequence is TGCGCCAGCAGCTTGGGACTAGGCGACACTGAAGCTTTCTTT.

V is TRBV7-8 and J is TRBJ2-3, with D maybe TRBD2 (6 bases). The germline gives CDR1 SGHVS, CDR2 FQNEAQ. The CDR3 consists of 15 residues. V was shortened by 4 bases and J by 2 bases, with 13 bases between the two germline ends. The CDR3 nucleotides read TGTGCCAGCAGCTGGGGGACTTTCCCCACAGATACGCAGTATTTT. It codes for CASSWGTFPTDTQYF. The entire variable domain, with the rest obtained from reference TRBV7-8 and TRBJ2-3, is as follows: GAGVSQSPRYKVAKRGQDVALRCDPISGHVSLFWYQQALGQGPEFLTYFQNEAQLDKSGLPSDRFFAERPEGSVSTLKIQRTQQEDSAVYLCASSWGTFPTDTQYFGPGTRLTVL.

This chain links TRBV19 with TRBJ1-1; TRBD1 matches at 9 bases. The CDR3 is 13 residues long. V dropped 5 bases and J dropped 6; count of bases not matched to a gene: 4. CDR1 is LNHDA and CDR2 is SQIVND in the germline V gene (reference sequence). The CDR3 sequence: CASSGQGSAEAFF. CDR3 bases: TGTGCCAGTAGTGGACAGGGGAGCGCTGAAGCTTTCTTT.

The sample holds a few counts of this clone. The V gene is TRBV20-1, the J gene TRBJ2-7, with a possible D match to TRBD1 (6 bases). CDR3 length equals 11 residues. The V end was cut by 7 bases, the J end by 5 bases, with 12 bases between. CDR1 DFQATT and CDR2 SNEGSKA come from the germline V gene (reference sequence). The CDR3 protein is CSVKQGDEQYF. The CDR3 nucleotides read TGCAGTGTTAAACAGGGTGACGAGCAGTACTTC.